The sequence of this T cell receptor (beta chain) was determined in a study of blood T cell repertoires in COVID-19. Study-wide background: COVID-19 samples collected from the United States, Italy and Spain covered acute and convalescent phases. The cDNA or gDNA used as material had been derived from T cells, B-cell-depleted T cells, or PBMCs.

Between the trimmed V and J ends, which lost 3 bases and 4 bases, there was a span of 9 bases. The germline CDR1 and CDR2 sequences are LNHDA and SQIVND (reference sequence). This CDR3 is 13 amino acids long. Individuals drawn from approximately 26 US areas were about 18 to 100 years old. Cohort 3 donors were reported recovered after two negative PCRs, clearance, or symptom resolution. Assay used: immunoSEQ multiplex PCR; TCRdb lists only in-frame clones, some missing. The sample holds roughly 250,000 clones, approximately 90% seen once. Specimen: PBMCs or T cells enriched from blood (not recorded which). The chain uses TRBV19 and TRBJ1-1; TRBD1 might be the D (6 bases). The receptor was derived from a woman aged 18 to 35 who had recovered from COVID-19. CDR3 amino acids: CASSIVRGTEAFF. The CDR3 nucleotides read TGTGCCAGTAGTATCGTCAGGGGCACTGAAGCTTTCTTT. Drawing the rest from reference TRBV19 and TRBJ1-1, the complete variable domain is DGGITQSPKYLFRKEGQNVTLSCEQNLNHDAMYWYRQDPGQGLRLIYYSQIVNDFQKGDIAEGYSVSREKKESFPLTVTSAQKNPTAFYLCASSIVRGTEAFFGQGTRLTVV.